This is a list of T cell receptor beta chains from one sample in a study of identical twins' blood T cells. One entry per CDR3 protein results from TCRdb running MiXCR on the 5' RACE reads. Of around 380,000 distinct CDR3 sequences listed, roughly 27% are singletons. The material sequenced was PBMCs. These receptors were collected from a woman aged 18-49 years in good health. Each CDR3 is given with its conserved first and last residue. D genes are given only for firm matches. Only some rows state a clone size, as once, few, many or a class for expanded clones.

TRBJ1-5	few	TRBV7-9	.	TGTGCCAGCAGCTTAGTTAGTCATGGGCACAGGGTCGGCAATCAGCCCCAGCATTTT	CASSLVSHGHRVGNQPQHF
TRBJ1-5	.	TRBV12-5	.	TGTGCTAGTGCCTCAGGGTACCGTGGCAATCAGCCCCAGCATTTT	CASASGYRGNQPQHF
TRBJ1-1	.	TRBV7-8	.	TGTGCCAGCAGCTACAGCAGGCACACTGAAGCTTTCTTT	CASSYSRHTEAFF
TRBJ1-5	.	TRBV30	TRBD1	TGTGCCTGGGATTATGGGACAGGGGTAAGTCAGCCCCAGCATTTT	CAWDYGTGVSQPQHF
TRBJ1-2	.	TRBV5-1	.	TGCGCCAGCAGCCCCGATCAGGGAGGCTATGGCTACACCTTC	CASSPDQGGYGYTF
TRBJ1-3	many	TRBV20-1	.	TGCAGTGCTAGAGGGTATAGGGGGAATCAAGACACCATATATTTT	CSARGYRGNQDTIYF
TRBJ1-2	.	TRBV20-1	.	TGCAGTGCTCAGAGGTCCGCTAACTATGGCTACACCTTC	CSAQRSANYGYTF
TRBJ1-1	few	TRBV19	TRBD1	TGTGCCAGTAGGGACAGGGTATCCTTGAACACTGAAGCTTTCTTT	CASRDRVSLNTEAFF
TRBJ1-1	.	TRBV5-4	TRBD1	TGTGCCAGCAGCCCCGGACAGGAGATGAACACTGAAGCTTTCTTT	CASSPGQEMNTEAFF
TRBJ1-5	.	TRBV20-1	TRBD1	TGCAGTGCTAGAGATTGGGGACAGGTCGGTCAGCCCCAGCATTTT	CSARDWGQVGQPQHF
TRBJ1-2	.	TRBV6-5	.	TGTGCCAGCAGTCGACAGGCCCTTAACTATGGCTACACCTTC	CASSRQALNYGYTF
TRBJ2-1	.	TRBV19	.	TGTGCCAGTAGTTGGAGTCACTCCTACAATGAGCAGTTCTTC	CASSWSHSYNEQFF
TRBJ2-7	few	TRBV20-1	.	TGCAGTGCTAGAGATGGGTTGGCCGAGCAGTACTTC	CSARDGLAEQYF
TRBJ1-1	.	TRBV10-3	TRBD1	TGTGCCATCAGGGGACAGGGTTATACTGAAGCTTTCTTT	CAIRGQGYTEAFF
TRBJ2-1	few	TRBV7-2	.	TGTGCCAGCAGCTTATCCCACGAGAAGAGCAATGAGCAGTTCTTC	CASSLSHEKSNEQFF
TRBJ1-5	.	TRBV6-5	.	TGTGCCAACAGTAAAACCCGAAACAATCAGCCCCAGCATTTT	CANSKTRNNQPQHF
TRBJ2-2	few	TRBV28	TRBD2	TGTGCCAGCGGTTGGACTAGGGACACCGGGGAGCTGTTTTTT	CASGWTRDTGELFF
TRBJ1-2	.	TRBV12-3/TRBV12-4	.	TGTGCCAGCAGAAACGGACAAGTCCCTAATATCGGCTACACCTTC	CASRNGQVPNIGYTF
TRBJ1-2	.	TRBV6-5	.	TGTGCCAGCAGTTACCAAGGGCCGAGTGGCTACACCTTC	CASSYQGPSGYTF
TRBJ1-3	.	TRBV20-1	TRBD1	TGCAGTGCCAGTCAGGGGGCATCTGGAAACACCATATATTTT	CSASQGASGNTIYF
TRBJ2-5	once	TRBV14	.	TGTGCCAGCAGCCAAGGACCCCATTCAGGGGAGACCCAGTACTTC	CASSQGPHSGETQYF
TRBJ2-1	few	TRBV24-1	TRBD1	TGTGCCACCAGTGATTCACGGGACAGCAGGAGTGAGCAGTTCTTC	CATSDSRDSRSEQFF
TRBJ1-4	.	TRBV6-5	.	TGTGCCAGCAGTTACTCCGCAACTAATGAAAAACTGTTTTTT	CASSYSATNEKLFF
TRBJ2-2	.	TRBV11-2	TRBD2	TGTGCCAGCAGCCTTGGGCGAGCGGGGGGCTTTAACCCCGGGGAGCTGTTTTTT	CASSLGRAGGFNPGELFF
TRBJ2-1	many	TRBV28	TRBD2	TGTGCCAGCAGTTTAGGGACTAGCAGACTCCAGTTCTTC	CASSLGTSRLQFF
TRBJ2-1	.	TRBV20-1	TRBD2	TGCAGTGCCCCTAGCCCAGCGGGGGGCGTCGATGAGCAGTTCTTC	CSAPSPAGGVDEQFF
TRBJ1-1	many	TRBV29-1	.	TGCAGCGTTGCCGGGTCGGGGGTTTGGGTCACTGAAGCTTTCTTT	CSVAGSGVWVTEAFF
TRBJ2-5	.	TRBV6-5	.	TGTGCCAGCAGTTACGTGGCTAGATGGGAGACCCAGTACTTC	CASSYVARWETQYF